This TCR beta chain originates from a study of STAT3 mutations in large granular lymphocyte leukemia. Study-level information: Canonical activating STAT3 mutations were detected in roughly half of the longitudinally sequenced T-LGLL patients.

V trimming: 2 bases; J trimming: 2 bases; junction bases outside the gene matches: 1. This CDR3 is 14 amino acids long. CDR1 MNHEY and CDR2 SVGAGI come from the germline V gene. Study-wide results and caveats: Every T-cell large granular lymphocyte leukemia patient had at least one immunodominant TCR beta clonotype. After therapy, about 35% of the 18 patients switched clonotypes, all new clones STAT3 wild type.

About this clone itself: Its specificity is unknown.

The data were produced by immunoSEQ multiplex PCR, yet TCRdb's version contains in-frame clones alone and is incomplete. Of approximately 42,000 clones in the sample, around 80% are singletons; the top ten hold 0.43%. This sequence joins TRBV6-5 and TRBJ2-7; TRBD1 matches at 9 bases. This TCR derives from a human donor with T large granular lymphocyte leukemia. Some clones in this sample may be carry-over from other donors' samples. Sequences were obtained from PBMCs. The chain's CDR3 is CASSYGTGTYEQYF. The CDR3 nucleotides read TGTGCCAGCAGTTACGGGACAGGGACCTACGAGCAGTACTTC.